A selection of T cell receptor beta chains follows, all from one sample in a study of blood T cell repertoires in COVID-19. The assay was immunoSEQ multiplex PCR, and TCRdb's table has in-frame clones only and misses some. The sample holds 250,000 to 350,000 clones; approximately 90% are singletons and the top ten take 6% to 8%. Sequenced: peripheral blood. The receptor source for this set is a woman aged 45-65 years with COVID-19, enrolled during active disease. Each CDR3 is given with its conserved first and last residue. D genes are given only for firm matches. Where a row states a size, it is once, few, many or the class of an expanded clone; other rows omit it.

V gene,J gene,clone size,D gene,CDR3 protein,CDR3 DNA
TRBV30,TRBJ1-3,.,TRBD1,CAWAPGTASGNTIYF,TGTGCCTGGGCGCCGGGGACAGCTTCTGGAAACACCATATATTTT
TRBV24-1,TRBJ2-7,once,.,CATSDSSYEQYF,TGTGCCACCAGTGACTCCTCCTACGAGCAGTACTTC
TRBV29-1,TRBJ2-2,.,TRBD2,CSVGLAGAPNTGELFF,TGCAGCGTTGGACTAGCGGGAGCCCCGAACACCGGGGAGCTGTTTTTT
TRBV19,TRBJ1-1,.,.,CASRPGLPGTEAFF,TGTGCCAGTAGACCGGGACTCCCTGGAACTGAAGCTTTCTTT
TRBV6-6,TRBJ2-2,once,TRBD1,CASSQQGWDTGELFF,TGTGCCAGCAGTCAACAGGGGTGGGACACCGGGGAGCTGTTTTTT
TRBV29-1,TRBJ1-2,.,TRBD1,CSVVFPPQGAYGYTF,TGCAGCGTTGTTTTTCCCCCTCAGGGGGCCTATGGCTACACCTTC
TRBV30,TRBJ1-2,.,.,CAWSVEFGYTF,TGTGCCTGGAGTGTCGAGTTTGGCTACACCTTC
TRBV18,TRBJ1-1,.,.,CASSPVQNTEAFF,TGTGCCAGCTCACCAGTACAGAACACTGAAGCTTTCTTT
TRBV29-1,TRBJ2-7,.,TRBD2,CSARREGTYEQYF,TGCAGCGCCCGACGGGAGGGGACCTACGAGCAGTACTTC
TRBV19,TRBJ2-7,.,TRBD1,CASSISGTGYEQYF,TGTGCCAGTAGTATATCCGGGACAGGATACGAGCAGTACTTC
TRBV3-1/TRBV3-2,TRBJ2-1,.,.,CASSRWTYNEQFF,TGTGCCAGCAGCCGCTGGACATACAATGAGCAGTTCTTC
TRBV12-5,TRBJ1-4,.,TRBD1,CASGLVRDRGTATTNEKLFF,TGTGCTAGTGGTTTGGTACGTGACAGGGGAACGGCGACAACTAATGAAAAACTGTTTTTT
TRBV6-5,TRBJ1-5,once,.,CASGTGPYSNQPQHF,TGTGCCAGCGGAACAGGACCATATAGCAATCAGCCCCAGCATTTT
TRBV7-9,TRBJ2-1,once,.,CASSSRAGQLYNEQFF,TGTGCCAGCAGCTCTCGCGCGGGACAGCTCTACAATGAGCAGTTCTTC
TRBV6-5,TRBJ2-3,.,TRBD2,CASSYMKAGGADTQYF,TGTGCCAGCAGTTACATGAAAGCGGGAGGGGCAGATACGCAGTATTTT
TRBV13,TRBJ2-1,.,TRBD2,CASSTRDAGVYYNEQFF,TGTGCCAGCAGCACCCGTGATGCGGGAGTATACTACAATGAGCAGTTCTTC
TRBV10-3,TRBJ2-3,.,TRBD2,CAISESSGGSTDTQYF,TGTGCCATCAGTGAGTCCTCGGGGGGGAGCACAGATACGCAGTATTTT
TRBV6-5,TRBJ2-7,.,.,CASSRGGPDYEQYF,TGTGCCAGCAGTAGGGGAGGCCCCGACTACGAGCAGTACTTC
TRBV7-2,TRBJ1-2,.,TRBD1,CASSPGYGTGLLYGYTF,TGTGCCAGCAGCCCAGGTTACGGGACAGGGTTATTGTATGGCTACACCTTC
TRBV14,TRBJ2-3,.,.,CASSHVEASSTDTQYF,TGTGCCAGCAGCCATGTCGAGGCTTCTAGCACAGATACGCAGTATTTT
TRBV10-1,TRBJ2-2,.,TRBD1,CASSLTGVAGELFF,TGCGCCAGCAGCCTGACAGGGGTTGCCGGGGAGCTGTTTTTT
TRBV27,TRBJ1-2,.,TRBD1,CASSLSKTGRRSGYTF,TGTGCCAGCAGTTTATCGAAGACAGGGAGACGAAGTGGCTACACCTTC
TRBV9,TRBJ2-7,.,TRBD1,CASSADPSDRDSSYEQYF,TGTGCCAGCAGCGCCGACCCCTCCGACCGGGACAGCTCCTACGAGCAGTACTTC
TRBV6-6,TRBJ1-3,.,TRBD1,CASSSLRGRTGNTIYF,TGTGCCAGCAGTAGCCTCAGGGGGCGCACTGGAAACACCATATATTTT
TRBV30,TRBJ1-5,.,.,CAWTPQLLGGNQPQHF,TGTGCCTGGACCCCACAGTTACTGGGAGGCAATCAGCCCCAGCATTTT
TRBV9,TRBJ1-4,.,.,CASSVGGINEKLFF,TGTGCCAGCAGCGTGGGGGGAATCAATGAAAAACTGTTTTTT
TRBV7-8,TRBJ2-1,.,.,CASSPAGSSYNEQFF,TGTGCCAGCAGCCCCGCGGGAAGCTCCTACAATGAGCAGTTCTTC
TRBV19,TRBJ1-1,.,.,CATIIHDSTEAFF,TGTGCCACCATCATTCATGACAGCACTGAAGCTTTCTTT
TRBV10-3,TRBJ2-7,.,.,CAISESGRQYF,TGTGCCATCAGTGAGTCTGGCCGGCAGTACTTC
TRBV10-3,TRBJ2-3,.,TRBD2,CATGLAGVTDTQYF,TGTGCCACCGGACTAGCGGGAGTCACAGATACGCAGTATTTT
TRBV5-1,TRBJ1-5,.,TRBD1,CASSPRGTEDQPQHF,TGCGCCAGCAGCCCCAGGGGGACAGAGGATCAGCCCCAGCATTTT
TRBV6-5,TRBJ2-1,few,TRBD2,CASGRSGSSYNEQFF,TGTGCCAGTGGACGGAGCGGGAGCTCCTACAATGAGCAGTTCTTC
TRBV4-2,TRBJ2-7,.,.,CASSQDKYTYEQYF,TGTGCCAGCAGCCAAGATAAGTACACCTACGAGCAGTACTTC
TRBV14,TRBJ2-1,.,TRBD2,CASSQGLAGTVEQFF,TGTGCCAGCAGCCAAGGACTAGCGGGAACCGTTGAGCAGTTCTTC
TRBV7-9,TRBJ2-1,.,TRBD1,CASNVGQGSYNEQFF,TGTGCCAGCAACGTGGGACAGGGCTCCTACAATGAGCAGTTCTTC
TRBV18,TRBJ1-5,.,TRBD1,CASSLKTGSDQPQHF,TGTGCCAGCTCGCTAAAGACAGGGTCGGATCAGCCCCAGCATTTT
TRBV7-6,TRBJ2-1,once,.,CASSNSFDEQFF,TGTGCCAGCAGCAACTCTTTCGATGAGCAGTTCTTC
TRBV30,TRBJ2-5,.,TRBD2,CAWRLSGRGETQYF,TGTGCCTGGAGGCTTAGCGGGAGGGGAGAGACCCAGTACTTC
TRBV4-1,TRBJ2-2,.,.,CASSQDLAQMNTGELFF,TGCGCCAGCAGCCAAGATCTGGCACAGATGAACACCGGGGAGCTGTTTTTT
TRBV25-1,TRBJ1-5,few,TRBD1,CASSVGGTGNQPQHF,TGTGCCAGCAGTGTAGGCGGGACAGGCAATCAGCCCCAGCATTTT
TRBV11-3,TRBJ2-2,.,TRBD2,CASRPSSGRPGELFF,TGTGCCAGCAGACCCTCTAGCGGGAGACCCGGGGAGCTGTTTTTT